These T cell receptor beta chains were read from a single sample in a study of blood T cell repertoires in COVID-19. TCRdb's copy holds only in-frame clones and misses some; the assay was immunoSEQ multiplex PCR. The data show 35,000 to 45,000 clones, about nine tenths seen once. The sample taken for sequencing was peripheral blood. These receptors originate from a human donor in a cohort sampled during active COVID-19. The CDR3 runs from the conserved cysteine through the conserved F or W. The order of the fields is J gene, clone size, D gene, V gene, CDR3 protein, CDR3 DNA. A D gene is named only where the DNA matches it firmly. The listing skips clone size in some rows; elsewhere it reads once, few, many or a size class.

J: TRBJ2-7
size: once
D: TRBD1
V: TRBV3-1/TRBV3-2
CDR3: CATGTGNYEQYF
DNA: TGTGCCACCGGGACAGGGAACTACGAGCAGTACTTC

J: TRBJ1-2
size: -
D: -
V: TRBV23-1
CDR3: CASSLWGTIASRGYTF
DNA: TGCGCCAGCAGTCTCTGGGGGACAATCGCTTCGCGAGGCTACACCTTC

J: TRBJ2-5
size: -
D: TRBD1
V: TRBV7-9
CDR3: CASSARGTGTRETQYF
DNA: TGTGCCAGCAGCGCCAGAGGGACAGGGACCAGGGAGACCCAGTACTTC

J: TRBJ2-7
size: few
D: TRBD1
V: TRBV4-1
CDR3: CASSQARGTYEQYF
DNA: TGCGCCAGCAGCCAAGCCAGGGGGACCTACGAGCAGTACTTC

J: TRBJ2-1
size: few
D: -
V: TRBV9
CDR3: CASSVDGLQGTEQFF
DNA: TGTGCCAGCAGCGTGGATGGGTTACAGGGCACTGAGCAGTTCTTC

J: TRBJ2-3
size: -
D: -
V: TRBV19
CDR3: CASSALDLAGTDTQYF
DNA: TGTGCCAGTAGTGCCTTGGACTTGGCTGGCACAGATACGCAGTATTTT

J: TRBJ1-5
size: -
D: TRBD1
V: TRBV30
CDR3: CAWSAGQGAFGNQPQHF
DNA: TGTGCCTGGAGTGCAGGACAGGGGGCCTTTGGCAATCAGCCCCAGCATTTT

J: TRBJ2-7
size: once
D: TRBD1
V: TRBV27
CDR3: CASRPGQSHEQYF
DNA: TGTGCCAGCAGACCGGGACAGTCCCACGAGCAGTACTTC

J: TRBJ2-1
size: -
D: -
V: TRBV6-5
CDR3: CASILTGPPSNEQFF
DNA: TGTGCCAGCATTTTGACAGGCCCCCCTAGCAATGAGCAGTTCTTC

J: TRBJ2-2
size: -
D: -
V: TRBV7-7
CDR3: CASRTQGAGELFF
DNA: TGTGCCAGCAGAACACAGGGAGCCGGGGAGCTGTTTTTT

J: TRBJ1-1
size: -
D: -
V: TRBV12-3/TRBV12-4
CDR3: CASSLRGGGTAFF
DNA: TGTGCCAGCAGTCTCAGGGGCGGGGGGACGGCTTTCTTT

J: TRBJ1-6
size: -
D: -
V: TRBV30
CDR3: CAWSARTENSPLHF
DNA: TGTGCCTGGAGTGCTCGGACAGAAAATTCACCCCTCCACTTT

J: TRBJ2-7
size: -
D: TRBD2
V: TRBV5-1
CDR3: CASSPGGTANSYEQYF
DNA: TGCGCCAGCAGCCCGGGAGGGACTGCGAACTCCTACGAGCAGTACTTC

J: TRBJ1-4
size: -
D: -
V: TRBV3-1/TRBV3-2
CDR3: CASSPKGGAWEKLFF
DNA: TGTGCCAGCAGCCCCAAGGGGGGGGCTTGGGAAAAACTGTTTTTT

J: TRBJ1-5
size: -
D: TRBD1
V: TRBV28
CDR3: CASSSGQGARTGQPQHF
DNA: TGTGCCAGCAGTTCGGGACAGGGGGCGCGGACGGGACAGCCCCAGCATTTT

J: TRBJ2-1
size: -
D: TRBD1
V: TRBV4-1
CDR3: CASSQRTGGVDEQFF
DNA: TGCGCCAGCAGCCAAAGGACAGGGGGCGTCGATGAGCAGTTCTTC

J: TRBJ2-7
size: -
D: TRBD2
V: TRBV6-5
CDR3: CASSFGTSGSYEQYF
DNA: TGTGCCAGCAGTTTCGGGACTAGCGGGTCCTACGAGCAGTACTTC

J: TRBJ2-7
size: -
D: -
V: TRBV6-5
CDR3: CASSYSHRSTYEQYF
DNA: TGTGCCAGCAGTTACTCCCACAGGTCTACCTACGAGCAGTACTTC

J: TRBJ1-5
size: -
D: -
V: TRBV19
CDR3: CASSIGFTGGNQPQHF
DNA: TGTGCCAGTAGTATAGGGTTCACGGGGGGCAATCAGCCCCAGCATTTT

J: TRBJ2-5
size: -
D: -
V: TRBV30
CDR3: CAWSAGQQETQYF
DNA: TGTGCCTGGAGTGCCGGACAGCAAGAGACCCAGTACTTC

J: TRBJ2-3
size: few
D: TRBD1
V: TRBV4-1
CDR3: CASSHTDRVRTDTQYF
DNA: TGCGCCAGCAGCCACACGGACAGGGTTCGCACAGATACGCAGTATTTT

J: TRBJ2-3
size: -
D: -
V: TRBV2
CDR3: CASSDGRRTDTQYF
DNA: TGTGCCAGCAGTGACGGGAGAAGGACAGATACGCAGTATTTT

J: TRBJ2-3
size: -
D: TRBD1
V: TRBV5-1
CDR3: CASSLGDRGGADTQYF
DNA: TGCGCCAGCAGCCTAGGGGACAGGGGCGGCGCAGATACGCAGTATTTT